The entry below describes one T cell receptor beta chain. Its cognate antigen is unknown. With a J-beta primer mix and a sample-barcoded 5' primer, a second PCR ran about 7 to 12 cycles. TCRdb re-derived calls from the 5' RACE reads in MiXCR, one entry per CDR3 protein. In the table there are approximately 2,000,000 distinct CDR3 sequences, 30% to 40% of which are singletons. Isolated per sample were at least 7 million PBMCs. In germline, CDR1 is SGHTA, CDR2 FQGNSA. V shed 3 bases and J shed 1 base, with 12 bases lying between them. The CDR3 runs to 15 residues. The sample comes from a study of blood T cells in healthy people across ages. The study's findings and limits: Donor CMV status was unknown, possibly confounding expanded clonotype changes.

The sequenced sample was blood. The clonotype was recovered from a human donor in good health. This chain links TRBV7-2 with TRBJ2-5, with D possibly matching TRBD2 (5 bases). CDR3 sequence reads: CASSLDQRTQETQYF. CDR3 DNA sequence: TGTGCCAGCAGCTTGGACCAGCGGACCCAAGAGACCCAGTACTTC.